Each of the 8 T cell receptor beta chains below was sequenced from the same sample in a study of T cell responses to AZD1222 COVID-19 vaccine. Measured with immunoSEQ multiplex PCR; TCRdb has only the in-frame clones, and not every one. The data hold 140,000 to 150,000 clones, with about 92% observed a single time. The sample was peripheral blood, taken 28 days after the second AZD1222 dose. Receptors were obtained from an adult who received the AZD1222 COVID-19 vaccine.

The rearrangement joins TRBV19 to TRBJ2-3; possible D gene TRBD1, 6 bases. Germline V lookup: CDR1 LNHDA, CDR2 SQIVND (reference sequence). Between the trimmed V and J ends, which lost 7 bases and 0 bases, there was a span of 11 bases. The CDR3 totals 14 residues. The CDR3 loop reads CASKQGPSTDTQYF. The DNA for the CDR3 is TGTGCCAGTAAACAGGGTCCGAGCACAGATACGCAGTATTTT.

The chain recombines TRBV28 with TRBJ1-1, with D possibly TRBD1 on 5 matching bases. The germline gives CDR1 MDHEN, CDR2 SYDVKM. V was cut by 5 bases and J by 4 bases, with 14 bases left in between. This CDR3 is 14 amino acids long. CDR3 DNA sequence: TGTGCCAGCAGTCTGCCCAGCGGGACCACTGAAGCTTTCTTT. This codes for CASSLPSGTTEAFF.

The chain has TRBV10-2 and TRBJ1-5; possible D gene TRBD1, 6 bases. V was shortened by 2 bases and J by 4 bases, with 6 bases between the two germline ends. Germline V gene lookup returns CDR1 WSHSY and CDR2 SAAADI. The CDR3 sequence is 13 residues long. This CDR3 reads CASSEGQNQPQHF. DNA for the CDR3: TGCGCCAGCAGTGAGGGACAGAATCAGCCCCAGCATTTT.

The V call is TRBV28, the J call TRBJ1-3; no reliable D call. The germline gives CDR1 MDHEN, CDR2 SYDVKM. The CDR3 is 16 residues long. Between the trimmed V and J ends, which lost 4 bases and 0 bases, there was a span of 13 bases. CDR3 bases: TGTGCCAGCAGTTGGAAATACGGAGGCTCTGGAAACACCATATATTTT. Protein: CASSWKYGGSGNTIYF.

This chain joins TRBV6-1 and TRBJ1-2; 8 bases are a match to TRBD1. Per germline, CDR1 MNHNS and CDR2 SASEGT. The CDR3 consists of 13 residues. V shed 2 bases, J shed 6 bases, and the junction held 2 bases outside the gene matches. Here the CDR3 reads CASSERTGNGYTF. DNA of the CDR3: TGTGCCAGCAGTGAAAGGACAGGGAATGGCTACACCTTC.

This chain joins TRBV2 and TRBJ2-6; the D is unclear. Germline V gives CDR1 SNHLY, CDR2 FYNNEI. The CDR3 runs 15 residues. V was pared by 7 bases and J by 0 bases, with 10 bases between. The chain's CDR3 is CASTDQISGANVLTF. As DNA, the CDR3 is TGTGCCAGCACCGATCAAATCTCTGGGGCCAACGTCCTGACTTTC. Drawing the rest from reference TRBV2 and TRBJ2-6, the complete variable domain is EPEVTQTPSHQVTQMGQEVILRCVPISNHLYFYWYRQILGQKVEFLVSFYNNEISEKSEIFDDQFSVERPDGSNFTLKIRSTKLEDSAMYFCASTDQISGANVLTFGAGSRLTVL.

The gene calls are TRBV19 and TRBJ1-5; TRBD1 matches at 7 bases. The V segment lost 3 bases and the J segment 3 bases; nucleotides outside the gene matches: 2. The germline gives CDR1 LNHDA, CDR2 SQIVND (reference sequence). The CDR3 contains 14 residues. For the CDR3, the DNA is TGTGCCAGTAGTATGGACAGGTACAATCAGCCCCAGCATTTT. Translation: CASSMDRYNQPQHF.

The chain uses TRBV19 and TRBJ2-2, with TRBD2 matching over 8 bases. This CDR3 region has 16 residues. The V and J ends lost 2 bases and 8 bases, in that order; junction bases with no gene match: 10. Germline V gene lookup returns CDR1 LNHDA and CDR2 SQIVND (reference sequence). CDR3 loop: CASSISPGRASGELFF. The CDR3 region has the DNA TGTGCCAGTAGTATATCCCCCGGGAGGGCCTCAGGGGAGCTGTTTTTT.